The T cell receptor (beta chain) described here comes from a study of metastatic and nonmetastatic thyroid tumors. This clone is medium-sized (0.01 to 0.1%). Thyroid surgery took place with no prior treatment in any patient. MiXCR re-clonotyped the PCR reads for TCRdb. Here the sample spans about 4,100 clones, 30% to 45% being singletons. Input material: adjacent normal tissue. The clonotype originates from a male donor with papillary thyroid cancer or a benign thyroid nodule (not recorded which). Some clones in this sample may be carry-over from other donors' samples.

In nucleotides, the CDR3 is TGTGCCAGCAGCGTAGCTACGGGACAGGGTGGCGAAAAACTGTTTTTT. Translated: CASSVATGQGGEKLFF. The genes are TRBV9 and TRBJ1-4; TRBD1 agrees at 9 bases. This CDR3 has 16 amino acids. The junction had 8 bases not matched to a gene; V was cut back by 0 bases and J by 8 bases. Germline CDR1 SGDLS, CDR2 YYNGEE.